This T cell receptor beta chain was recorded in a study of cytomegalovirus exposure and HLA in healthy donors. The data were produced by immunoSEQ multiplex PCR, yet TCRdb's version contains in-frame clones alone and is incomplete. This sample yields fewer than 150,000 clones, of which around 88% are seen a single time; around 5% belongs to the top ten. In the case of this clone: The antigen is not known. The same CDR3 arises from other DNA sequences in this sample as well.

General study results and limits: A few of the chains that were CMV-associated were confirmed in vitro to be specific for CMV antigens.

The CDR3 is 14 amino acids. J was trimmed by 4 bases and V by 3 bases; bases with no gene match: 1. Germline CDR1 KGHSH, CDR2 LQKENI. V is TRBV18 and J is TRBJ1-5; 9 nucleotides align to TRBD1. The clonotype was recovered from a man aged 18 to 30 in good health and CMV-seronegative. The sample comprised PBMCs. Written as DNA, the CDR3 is TGTGCCAGCTCACCCGGGACAGGGAATCAGCCCCAGCATTTT. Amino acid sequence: CASSPGTGNQPQHF.